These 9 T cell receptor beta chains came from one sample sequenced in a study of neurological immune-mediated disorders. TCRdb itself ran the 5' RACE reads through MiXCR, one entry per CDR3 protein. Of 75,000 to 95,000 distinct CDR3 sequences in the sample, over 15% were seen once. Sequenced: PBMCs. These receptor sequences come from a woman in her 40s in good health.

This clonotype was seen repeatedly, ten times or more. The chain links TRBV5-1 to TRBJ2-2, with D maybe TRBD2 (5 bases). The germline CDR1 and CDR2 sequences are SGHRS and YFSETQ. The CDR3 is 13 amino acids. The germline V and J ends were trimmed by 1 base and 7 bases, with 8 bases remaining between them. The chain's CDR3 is CASSLRGIGELFF. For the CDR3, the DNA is TGCGCCAGCAGCTTGAGAGGGATCGGGGAGCTGTTTTTT.

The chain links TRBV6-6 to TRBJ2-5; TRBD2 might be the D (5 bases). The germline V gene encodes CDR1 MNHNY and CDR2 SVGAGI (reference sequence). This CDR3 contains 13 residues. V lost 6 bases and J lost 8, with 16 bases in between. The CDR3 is CASSSGNKGTQYF. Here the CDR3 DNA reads TGTGCCAGCAGCTCCGGGAACAAAGGAACCCAGTACTTC.

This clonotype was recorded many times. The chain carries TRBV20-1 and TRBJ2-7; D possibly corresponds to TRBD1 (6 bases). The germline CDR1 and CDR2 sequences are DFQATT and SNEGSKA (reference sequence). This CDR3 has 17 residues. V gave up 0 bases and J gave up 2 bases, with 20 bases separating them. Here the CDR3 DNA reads TGCAGTGCTAGAGAGGGGTTGGGACGGGGACAAACCTACGAGCAGTACGTC. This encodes CSAREGLGRGQTYEQYV.

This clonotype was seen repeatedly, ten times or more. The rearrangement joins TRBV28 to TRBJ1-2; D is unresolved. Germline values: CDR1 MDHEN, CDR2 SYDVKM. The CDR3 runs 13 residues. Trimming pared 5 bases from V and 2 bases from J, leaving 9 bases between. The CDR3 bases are TGTGCCAGCAGTCCGCAGCGGAACTATGGCTACACCTTC. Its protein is CASSPQRNYGYTF.

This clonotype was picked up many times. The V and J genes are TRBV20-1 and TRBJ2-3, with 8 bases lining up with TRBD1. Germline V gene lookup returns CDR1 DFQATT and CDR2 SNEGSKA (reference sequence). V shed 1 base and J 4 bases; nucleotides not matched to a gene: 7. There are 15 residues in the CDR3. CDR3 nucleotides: TGCAGTGCTAGAGTACCGACAGGGGCGGCAGATACGCAGTATTTT. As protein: CSARVPTGAADTQYF.

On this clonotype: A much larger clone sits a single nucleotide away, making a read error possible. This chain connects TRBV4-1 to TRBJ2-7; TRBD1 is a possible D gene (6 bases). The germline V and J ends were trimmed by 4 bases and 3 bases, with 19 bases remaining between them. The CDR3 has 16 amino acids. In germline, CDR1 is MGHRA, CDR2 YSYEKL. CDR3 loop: CASSPAPDSIVYEQYF. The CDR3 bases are TGCGCCAGCAGCCCTGCCCCGGACAGCATAGTCTACGAGCAGTACTTC.

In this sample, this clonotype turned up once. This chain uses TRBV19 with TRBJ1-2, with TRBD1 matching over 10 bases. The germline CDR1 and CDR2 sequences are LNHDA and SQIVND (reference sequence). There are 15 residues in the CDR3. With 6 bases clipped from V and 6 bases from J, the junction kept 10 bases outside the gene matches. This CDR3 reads CASSAPGTGEDGYTF. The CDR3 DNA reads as TGTGCCAGTAGCGCCCCCGGGACAGGGGAGGATGGCTACACCTTC.

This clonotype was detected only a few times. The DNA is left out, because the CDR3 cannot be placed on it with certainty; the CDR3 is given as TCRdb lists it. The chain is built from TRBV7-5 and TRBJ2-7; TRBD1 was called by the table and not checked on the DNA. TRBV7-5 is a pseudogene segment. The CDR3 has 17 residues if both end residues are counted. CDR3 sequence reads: CISVPEARTQGWDEQYV.

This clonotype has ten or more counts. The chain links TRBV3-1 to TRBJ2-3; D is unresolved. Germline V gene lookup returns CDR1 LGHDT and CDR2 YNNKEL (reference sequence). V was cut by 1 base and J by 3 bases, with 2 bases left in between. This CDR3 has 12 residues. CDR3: CASSQGTDTQYF. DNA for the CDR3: TGTGCCAGCAGCCAAGGAACAGATACGCAGTATTTT.